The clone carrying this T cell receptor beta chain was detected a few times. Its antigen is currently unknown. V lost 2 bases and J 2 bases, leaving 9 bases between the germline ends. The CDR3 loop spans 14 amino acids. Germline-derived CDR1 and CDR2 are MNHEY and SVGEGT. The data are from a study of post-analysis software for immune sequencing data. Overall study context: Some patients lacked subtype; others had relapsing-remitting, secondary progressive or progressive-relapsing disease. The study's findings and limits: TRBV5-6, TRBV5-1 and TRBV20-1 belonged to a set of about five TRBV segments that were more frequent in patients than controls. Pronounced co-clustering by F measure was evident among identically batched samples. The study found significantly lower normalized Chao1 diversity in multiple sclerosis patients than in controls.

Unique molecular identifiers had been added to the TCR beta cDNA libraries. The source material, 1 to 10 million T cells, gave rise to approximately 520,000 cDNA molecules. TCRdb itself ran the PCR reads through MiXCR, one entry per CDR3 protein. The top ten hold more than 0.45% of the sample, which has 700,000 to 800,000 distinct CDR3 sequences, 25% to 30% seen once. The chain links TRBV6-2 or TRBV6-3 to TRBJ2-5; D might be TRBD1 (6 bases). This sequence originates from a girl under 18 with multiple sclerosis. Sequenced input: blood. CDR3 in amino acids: CASSYPGEQETQYF. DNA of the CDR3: TGTGCCAGCAGTTACCCAGGGGAACAAGAGACCCAGTACTTC.